These T cell receptor beta chains were read from a single sample in a study of cytomegalovirus exposure and HLA in healthy donors. Generated by immunoSEQ multiplex PCR, the TCRdb table keeps only in-frame clones and is missing some. The sample has 140,000 to 150,000 clones, about two thirds seen once; the top ten hold 1.5% to 2%. Sequenced sample: PBMCs. Receptors were obtained from a woman aged 18 to 35 in good health and CMV-seronegative. The CDR3 runs from the conserved cysteine through the conserved F or W. Each record gives: V gene, CDR3 length, J gene, clone size, D gene, CDR3 protein, CDR3 DNA. D genes are given only for firm matches. Where a row states a size, it is once, few, many or the class of an expanded clone; other rows omit it.

TRBV14,17,TRBJ2-4,once,TRBD1,CASSPRWGQGAADIQYF,TGTGCCAGCAGCCCACGCTGGGGACAGGGGGCTGCAGACATTCAGTACTTC
TRBV19,14,TRBJ2-7,-,TRBD1,CASTPGQGSYEQYF,TGTGCCAGTACCCCGGGACAGGGGTCCTACGAGCAGTACTTC
TRBV6-6,14,TRBJ2-7,few,TRBD1,CASSYSQGAYEQYF,TGTGCCAGCAGTTACTCGCAGGGGGCGTACGAGCAGTACTTC
TRBV7-8,14,TRBJ2-7,-,-,CASSLVRGYYEQYF,TGTGCCAGCAGCTTAGTCCGGGGTTACTACGAGCAGTACTTC
TRBV10-1,15,TRBJ2-3,-,-,CASSESWTVPDTQYF,TGCGCCAGCAGTGAGAGTTGGACAGTCCCGGATACGCAGTATTTT
TRBV19,13,TRBJ2-2,-,-,CASSQGFTGELFF,TGTGCCAGTAGCCAGGGGTTTACCGGGGAGCTGTTTTTT
TRBV5-5,13,TRBJ2-3,-,-,CASSHGLADTQYF,TGTGCCAGCAGCCACGGGTTGGCAGATACGCAGTATTTT
TRBV11-2,14,TRBJ2-7,-,TRBD2,CASTSGGRRDEQYF,TGTGCCAGCACTAGCGGGGGGAGGCGGGACGAGCAGTACTTC
TRBV10-2,14,TRBJ1-1,-,-,CASSETGIGTEAFF,TGCGCCAGCAGTGAGACAGGGATCGGCACTGAAGCTTTCTTT
TRBV5-4,17,TRBJ2-2,few,TRBD2,CASSLGGTSGNTGELFF,TGTGCCAGCAGCTTGGGGGGGACTAGCGGGAACACCGGGGAGCTGTTTTTT
TRBV28,15,TRBJ2-7,-,TRBD1,CASSFGDREIYEQYF,TGTGCCAGCAGTTTCGGGGACAGGGAAATCTACGAGCAGTACTTC
TRBV2,15,TRBJ1-4,-,TRBD1,CASRRGPTTNEKLFF,TGTGCCAGCAGGAGGGGGCCTACAACTAATGAAAAACTGTTTTTT
TRBV20-1,11,TRBJ1-1,-,TRBD1,CSASTGGEAFF,TGCAGTGCTAGTACAGGGGGAGAAGCTTTCTTT
TRBV13,14,TRBJ2-1,-,-,CASSFGGRINEQFF,TGTGCCAGCAGCTTCGGGGGGCGCATCAATGAGCAGTTCTTC
TRBV15,14,TRBJ1-4,once,TRBD1,CATSRKRQGEKLFF,TGTGCCACCAGCAGAAAAAGACAGGGGGAAAAACTGTTTTTT
TRBV6-5,15,TRBJ1-2,few,TRBD1,CASSYSTDRGNGYTF,TGTGCCAGCAGTTATAGTACGGACAGGGGGAATGGCTACACCTTC
TRBV27,14,TRBJ1-1,once,TRBD1,CASTPAGGNTEAFF,TGTGCCAGCACCCCGGCAGGGGGGAACACTGAAGCTTTCTTT
TRBV27,13,TRBJ1-2,-,-,CASSLTANYGYTF,TGTGCCAGCAGCTTGACAGCAAACTATGGCTACACCTTC
TRBV5-4,15,TRBJ1-1,-,-,CASRGGEGEGTEAFF,TGTGCCAGCAGGGGGGGGGAGGGGGAGGGCACTGAAGCTTTCTTT
TRBV4-2,17,TRBJ2-5,-,TRBD2,CASSQGSFGLVMETQYF,TGTGCCAGCAGCCAAGGATCTTTTGGACTAGTGATGGAGACCCAGTACTTC
TRBV6-1,14,TRBJ1-2,-,-,CASSLEHANYGYTF,TGTGCCAGCAGCCTGGAGCACGCTAACTATGGCTACACCTTC
TRBV7-9,15,TRBJ1-6,-,TRBD1,CASSRGTAYNSPLHF,TGTGCCAGCAGCCGAGGGACAGCTTATAATTCACCCCTCCACTTT
TRBV30,12,TRBJ2-2,-,-,CAWSLTTGELFF,TGTGCCTGGAGTCTAACCACCGGGGAGCTGTTTTTT
TRBV6-1,14,TRBJ1-2,-,TRBD1,CASSWDRDGYGYTF,TGTGCCAGCAGCTGGGACAGGGATGGCTATGGCTACACCTTC
TRBV19,14,TRBJ1-1,-,TRBD1,CASSPGQGIGEAFF,TGTGCCAGTAGTCCCGGACAGGGAATAGGTGAAGCTTTCTTT
TRBV9,17,TRBJ2-2,-,-,CASSGGKGQGNTGELFF,TGTGCCAGCAGCGGGGGTAAGGGGCAGGGAAACACCGGGGAGCTGTTTTTT
TRBV27,15,TRBJ2-5,-,-,CASSSLYRIQETQYF,TGTGCCAGCAGTTCCCTGTACAGAATTCAAGAGACCCAGTACTTC
TRBV19,12,TRBJ2-7,-,-,CASSIYGGEQYF,TGTGCCAGTAGTATATATGGCGGCGAGCAGTACTTC
TRBV5-1,17,TRBJ2-6,-,-,CASSPAGAWSGANVLTF,TGCGCCAGCAGCCCGGCGGGGGCATGGTCTGGGGCCAACGTCCTGACTTTC
TRBV29-1,15,TRBJ2-1,-,TRBD2,CSVEEGLAGGGGQFF,TGCAGCGTTGAAGAGGGACTAGCGGGGGGCGGGGGCCAGTTCTTC
TRBV5-1,18,TRBJ2-2,few,TRBD2,CASSLSSGGAQRSGELFF,TGCGCCAGCAGCTTGTCTAGCGGGGGGGCCCAACGATCCGGGGAGCTGTTTTTT
TRBV18,16,TRBJ1-3,-,-,CASSRRDTSSGNTIYF,TGTGCCAGCTCTCGCCGGGACACCTCCTCTGGAAACACCATATATTTT
TRBV5-4,14,TRBJ2-7,-,-,CASSQGQHQDEQYF,TGTGCCAGCAGCCAGGGACAACACCAGGACGAGCAGTACTTC
TRBV18,12,TRBJ2-7,-,-,CASSPSSYEQYF,TGTGCCAGCTCACCGAGCTCCTACGAGCAGTACTTC
TRBV28,16,TRBJ1-5,once,-,CASSFSDPYSNQPQHF,TGTGCCAGCAGTTTTTCAGATCCTTATAGCAATCAGCCCCAGCATTTT
TRBV25-1,14,TRBJ2-5,-,TRBD1,CASSDPTGQETQYF,TGTGCCAGCAGTGACCCGACAGGGCAAGAGACCCAGTACTTC
TRBV11-2,17,TRBJ2-7,-,TRBD2,CASSSASSSGGSYEQYF,TGTGCCAGCAGCTCGGCCAGTTCGTCGGGGGGGTCCTACGAGCAGTACTTC
TRBV9,19,TRBJ2-6,-,TRBD1,CASSVATGQRFSGANGLTF,TGTGCCAGCAGCGTAGCTACGGGACAGAGGTTCTCTGGGGCCAACGGCCTGACTTTC
TRBV7-2,16,TRBJ2-2,once,TRBD1,CASSLHTGGWTGELFF,TGTGCCAGCAGCTTGCACACAGGGGGGTGGACCGGGGAGCTGTTTTTT
TRBV19,14,TRBJ2-5,few,-,CASSGLMGAETQYF,TGTGCCAGTAGTGGCCTCATGGGGGCAGAGACCCAGTACTTC
TRBV7-9,19,TRBJ1-2,-,TRBD1,CSSSFSPSWTGRGLYGYTF,TGTTCCAGCAGCTTCTCCCCTTCGTGGACAGGCAGGGGGTTATATGGCTACACCTTC
TRBV11-2,14,TRBJ2-3,few,-,CASSLRLGPDTQYF,TGTGCCAGCAGCTTACGGCTAGGCCCAGATACGCAGTATTTT
TRBV4-2,18,TRBJ2-2,-,TRBD2,CASSQDGEAGVGAGELFF,TGTGCCAGCAGCCAAGATGGGGAAGCGGGGGTGGGCGCCGGGGAGCTGTTTTTT
TRBV9,17,TRBJ2-1,-,TRBD1,CASSVEGDRGIYNEQFF,TGTGCCAGCAGCGTAGAAGGGGACAGGGGGATATACAATGAGCAGTTCTTC
TRBV7-2,12,TRBJ1-5,-,-,CASSLAGRPQHF,TGTGCCAGCAGCTTAGCGGGGCGGCCCCAGCATTTT
TRBV7-8,12,TRBJ1-1,-,-,CASSPQGIQAFF,TGTGCCAGCAGCCCCCAGGGGATCCAAGCTTTCTTT
TRBV4-2,15,TRBJ1-1,-,TRBD1,CASSQRTGGGTEAFF,TGTGCCAGCAGCCAACGTACAGGGGGCGGGACTGAAGCTTTCTTT
TRBV15,16,TRBJ2-1,-,TRBD2,CATSRGRVAGAYEQFF,TGTGCCACCAGCAGAGGCCGAGTGGCGGGAGCATATGAGCAGTTCTTC
TRBV2,14,TRBJ1-2,-,TRBD1,CASTDRGTNYGYTF,TGTGCCAGCACCGACAGGGGAACGAACTATGGCTACACCTTC
TRBV9,14,TRBJ1-2,few,-,CASSYHGGNYGYTF,TGTGCCAGCAGCTACCACGGAGGTAACTATGGCTACACCTTC
TRBV5-1,14,TRBJ1-2,-,TRBD1,CASSPTGSNYGYTF,TGCGCCAGCAGCCCGACAGGGAGTAACTATGGCTACACCTTC
TRBV7-9,14,TRBJ2-3,-,TRBD2,CASSLDTGGDTQYF,TGTGCCAGCAGCTTAGACACCGGGGGGGATACGCAGTATTTT
TRBV19,15,TRBJ1-6,-,-,CASSPGEGPNSPLHF,TGTGCCAGTAGCCCGGGGGAGGGGCCTAATTCACCCCTCCACTTT
TRBV6-1,15,TRBJ1-6,-,-,CASSDEVTRNSPLHF,TGTGCCAGCAGTGATGAGGTTACGAGGAATTCACCCCTCCACTTT